This TCR beta chain was captured by sequencing in a study of PD-1 blockade in classical Hodgkin lymphoma. Measured with immunoSEQ multiplex PCR; TCRdb has only the in-frame clones, and not every one. The sample shows 20,000 to 30,000 clones, 65% to 90% of them seen only once. Relapses following autologous stem cell transplantation were seen in all patients, with brentuximab vedotin exposure varying. V shed 9 bases and J shed 5 bases, with 6 bases lying between them. Germline CDR1 MNHEY, CDR2 SVGAGI. This CDR3 is 10 amino acids long. This TCR was sampled from a human donor with classical Hodgkin lymphoma. Source: peripheral blood mononuclear cells (PBMCs), taken before the second cycle of nivolumab. The V and J genes are TRBV6-5 and TRBJ2-3; no firm D call. The CDR3 protein is CARLGDTQYF. The CDR3 coding sequence is TGTGCCAGGTTAGGAGATACGCAGTATTTT.